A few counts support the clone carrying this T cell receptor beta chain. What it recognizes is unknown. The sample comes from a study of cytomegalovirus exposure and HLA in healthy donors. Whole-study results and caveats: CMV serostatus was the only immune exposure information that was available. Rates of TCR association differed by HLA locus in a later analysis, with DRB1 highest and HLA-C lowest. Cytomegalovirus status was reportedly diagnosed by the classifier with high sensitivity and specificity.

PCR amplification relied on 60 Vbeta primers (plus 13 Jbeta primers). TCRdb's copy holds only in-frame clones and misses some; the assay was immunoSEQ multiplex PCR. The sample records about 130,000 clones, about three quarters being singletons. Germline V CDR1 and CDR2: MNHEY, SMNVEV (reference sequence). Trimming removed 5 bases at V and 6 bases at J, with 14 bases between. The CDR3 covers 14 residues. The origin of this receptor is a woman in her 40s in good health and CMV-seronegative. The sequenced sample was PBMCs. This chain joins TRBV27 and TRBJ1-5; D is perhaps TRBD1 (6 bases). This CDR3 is CASSAPGEGQPQHF. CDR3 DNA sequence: TGTGCCAGCAGTGCCCCAGGGGAAGGTCAGCCCCAGCATTTT.